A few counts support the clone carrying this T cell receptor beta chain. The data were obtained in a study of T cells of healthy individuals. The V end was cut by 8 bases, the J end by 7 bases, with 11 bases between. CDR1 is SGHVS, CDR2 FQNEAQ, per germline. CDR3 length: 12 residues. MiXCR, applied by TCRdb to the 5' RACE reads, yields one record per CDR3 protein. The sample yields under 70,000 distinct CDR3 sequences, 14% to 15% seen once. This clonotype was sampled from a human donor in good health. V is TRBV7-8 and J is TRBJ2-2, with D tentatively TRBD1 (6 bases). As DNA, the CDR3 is TGTGCCAGCCACAGGGACATCGGGGAGCTGTTTTTT. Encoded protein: CASHRDIGELFF.